Included here is one T cell receptor beta chain sequence, with context. The data stem from a study of blood T cell repertoires in COVID-19. Study overall: The origin of the acute and convalescent COVID-19 samples was the United States, Italy and Spain. Nucleic acid was either cDNA or gDNA, and it came from T cells, B-cell-depleted T cells, or PBMCs.

Authors' analysis steps: Cell counts per sample came from amplifying reference gene primers. Profiling relied on immunoSEQ multiplex PCR, and the TCRdb table lists in-frame clones only, not all of them. V, J and clone size were drawn from that table, and D and trimming were deduced from the DNA. The sample has 60,000 to 65,000 clones; about 83% are singletons. The receptor was derived from a man in his fifties or sixties with COVID-19, enrolled during active disease. Sequenced: peripheral blood.

CDR3 amino acids: CASSNLRGGQPQHF. CDR3 bases: TGTGCCAGCAGTAACCTGAGGGGAGGCCAGCCCCAGCATTTT. The gene calls are TRBV27 and TRBJ1-5; the D gene is possibly TRBD1 (5 bases). V lost 5 bases and J 7 bases, leaving 15 bases between the germline ends. CDR1 and CDR2 from the germline V gene are MNHEY and SMNVEV (reference sequence). CDR3 length equals 14 residues.